This T cell receptor beta chain was retrieved from a study of T cell changes during pregnancy in multiple sclerosis. This CDR3 is built from 15 residues. CDR1 and CDR2 (germline): MGHRA, YSYEKL. V shed 1 base, J shed 3 bases, and the junction held 1 base outside the gene matches. Data came from immunoSEQ multiplex PCR; TCRdb stores just in-frame clones and leaves some out. Among fewer than 30,000 clones listed, roughly 90% were seen once. This chain joins TRBV4-1 and TRBJ2-2; 8 bases are shared with TRBD1. This specimen consisted of CD8+ T cells from peripheral blood mononuclear cells, obtained in the second trimester of pregnancy. This receptor was taken from a female donor with multiple sclerosis, enrolled in a pregnancy study. DNA for the CDR3: TGCGCCAGCAGCCAAGCAGGGGGCCACACCGGGGAGCTGTTTTTT. Its protein product is CASSQAGGHTGELFF.